The clone carrying this TCR beta chain appeared many times. The antigen is not known. The sequenced fragment ends 3 residues before the CDR3 boundary, so the rest is inferred from the germline J gene. Looked up from germline, CDR1 is LGHNA and CDR2 is YNFKEQ. This CDR3 region has 14 residues. The entry originates in a study of T cell clonality in common variable immunodeficiency. Whole-study results and caveats: Fewer TCRbeta clones were shared among CVID subjects than controls. CVID subjects showed higher TCRbeta clonality than healthy controls. Links between repertoire features and CVID complications were heterogeneity-limited.

Repertoires were generated with immunoSEQ multiplex PCR, while TCRdb's copy carries only in-frame clones and drops some. Observed are fewer than 40,000 clones, no singletons, with the top ten taking 3.8%. This TCR was recovered from a person aged 18 to 69 in good health. The sequencing sample was made of peripheral blood mononuclear cells. The chain carries TRBV4-2 and TRBJ1-2; unclear D gene. This CDR3 reads CASSQARGSLGYTF. The CDR3 bases that were read are TGTGCCAGCAGCCAAGCTCGGGGATCCCTGGGC.